The TCR beta chain described here comes from a study of shared clonotypes between healthy human individuals. The wider study: Every donor yielded three CD4 naive, three CD4 memory, two CD8 naive and one CD8 memory plate.

Trimming removed 5 bases from V and 1 base from J, with 17 bases in between. Per the germline V gene, CDR1 is LNHDA and CDR2 is SQIVND (reference sequence). The CDR3 runs to 16 residues. Using immunoSEQ multiplex PCR, the repertoire was profiled, and TCRdb retains in-frame clones only, with some absent. The profile shows more than 150,000 clones, approximately 95% of them singletons. Whole-study findings and limits: Larger estimated richness was generally seen in naive subsets than in memory subsets. It was the non-shared clonotypes that had lower generation probabilities than clonotypes shared by all four donors. Sharing across four donors was highest in naive CD4 (roughly 5%) and lowest in memory CD8 (around 0.4%).

This clone appeared once. The antigen is unknown. The genes are TRBV19 and TRBJ1-1; D possibly corresponds to TRBD1 (5 bases). Sequences were obtained from naive CD4+ T cells sorted from blood. Regarding subset: CD45RA+ positively selected. The source is a woman aged 25 to 39 in good health. The CDR3, as DNA: TGTGCCAGTAGTCCTGGCAAGGGGTCCTCGAACACTGAAGCTTTCTTT. Amino acids: CASSPGKGSSNTEAFF. Drawing the rest from reference TRBV19 and TRBJ1-1, the complete variable domain is DGGITQSPKYLFRKEGQNVTLSCEQNLNHDAMYWYRQDPGQGLRLIYYSQIVNDFQKGDIAEGYSVSREKKESFPLTVTSAQKNPTAFYLCASSPGKGSSNTEAFFGQGTRLTVV.